This TCR beta chain came from a study of T cell responses to AZD1222 COVID-19 vaccine. V dropped 6 bases and J dropped 1; count of bases not matched to a gene: 5. The germline CDR1 and CDR2 sequences are MNHEY and SVGAGI. This CDR3 contains 14 residues. TCRdb keeps only in-frame clones here, not all; method: immunoSEQ multiplex PCR. The data show some 90,000 clones, 85% to 90% seen once. The chain recombines TRBV6-5 with TRBJ2-5, with 7 positions matching TRBD1. The specimen was peripheral blood, collected 28 days after the second AZD1222 dose. The origin of this receptor is an adult who received the AZD1222 COVID-19 vaccine. As DNA, the CDR3 is TGTGCCAGCAGCTCGGGACAGCTCCAAGAGACCCAGTACTTC. Translation gives CASSSGQLQETQYF.